What follows describes a single TCR beta chain. These data are taken from a study of early T cells in non-severe SARS-CoV-2 infection. Germline values: CDR1 LGHDT, CDR2 YNNKEL (reference sequence). The CDR3 length is 14 residues. Trimming took 4 bases from V and 9 from J, leaving 13 bases between them. TCRdb analysed the 5' RACE reads with MiXCR anew, one entry per CDR3 protein. The table includes around 58,000 distinct CDR3 sequences, 14% to 15% detected once. This material consisted of whole blood, taken at baseline. The clonotype originates from an adult who was a healthcare worker with PCR-confirmed SARS-CoV-2 infection or an uninfected control (not recorded which). The rearrangement links TRBV3-1 to TRBJ1-6, with D uncertain. CDR3 nucleotide sequence: TGTGCCAGCAGCCGAGGACGCCGTTTTTCACCCCTCCACTTT. This encodes CASSRGRRFSPLHF.